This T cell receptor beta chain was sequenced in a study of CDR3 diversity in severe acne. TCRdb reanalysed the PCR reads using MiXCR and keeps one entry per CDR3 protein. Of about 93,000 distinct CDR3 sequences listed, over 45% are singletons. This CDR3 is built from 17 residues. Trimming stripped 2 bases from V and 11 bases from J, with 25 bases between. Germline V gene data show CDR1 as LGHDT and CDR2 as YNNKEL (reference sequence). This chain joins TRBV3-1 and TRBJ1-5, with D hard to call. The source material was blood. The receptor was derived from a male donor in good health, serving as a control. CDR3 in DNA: TGTGCCAGCAGCCAATGGGAACTTGCGGGAGGGCAAGAGACCCAGCATTTT. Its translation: CASSQWELAGGQETQHF.